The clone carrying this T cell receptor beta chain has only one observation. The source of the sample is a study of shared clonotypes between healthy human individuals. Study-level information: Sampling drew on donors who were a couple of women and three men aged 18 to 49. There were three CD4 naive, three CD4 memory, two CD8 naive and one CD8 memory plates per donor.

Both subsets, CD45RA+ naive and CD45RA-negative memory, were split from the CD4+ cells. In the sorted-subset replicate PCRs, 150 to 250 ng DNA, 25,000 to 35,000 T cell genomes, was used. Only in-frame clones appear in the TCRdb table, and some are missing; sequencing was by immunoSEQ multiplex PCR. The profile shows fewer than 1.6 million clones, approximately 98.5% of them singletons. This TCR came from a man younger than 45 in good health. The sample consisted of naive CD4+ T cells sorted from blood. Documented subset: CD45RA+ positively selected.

The CDR3 coding sequence is TGTGCCAGCAGTTACCGAGAGGGGGGATACGAGCAGTACTTC. It encodes CASSYREGGYEQYF. The J gene is TRBJ2-7, the V gene TRBV6-5; D may correspond to TRBD1 or TRBD2 (6 bases each). This CDR3 is built from 14 residues. The V end lost 2 bases, the J end lost 4 bases, and 12 bases lay between the germline ends. The germline V gene encodes CDR1 MNHEY and CDR2 SVGAGI.